The 13 T cell receptor beta chains below all came from one sample that was sequenced in a study of blood T cell repertoires in COVID-19. Sequenced by immunoSEQ multiplex PCR; TCRdb stores in-frame clones only, minus some. The sample lists some 110,000 clones, 82% occurring once. The sequenced sample was peripheral blood. The receptors were gathered from a man aged 70 or older with acute or convalescent COVID-19.

This clone was seen a single time. V usage is TRBV19 and J usage is TRBJ2-1; 14 nucleotides agree with TRBD2. Germline-derived CDR1 and CDR2 are LNHDA and SQIVND (reference sequence). CDR3 length: 19 amino acids. The V gene end was trimmed by 1 base and the J gene end by 7 bases; junction bases not matched to a gene: 12. The CDR3 here is CASSIGWGTSGGLGNEQFF. The DNA of the CDR3 is TGTGCCAGTAGTATAGGCTGGGGGACTAGCGGGGGCCTAGGGAATGAGCAGTTCTTC.

The V call is TRBV6-1, the J call TRBJ2-1, with 7 bases lining up with TRBD1. The CDR3 is 16 amino acids. After removal of 1 base from V and 9 bases from J, the junction contained 12 bases not matched to a gene. CDR1 is MNHNS and CDR2 is SASEGT in the germline V gene. In nucleotides, the CDR3 is TGTGCCAGCAGTGAAGGAAGGGGGCCCTTAGGGGGTGAGCAGTTCTTC. This codes for CASSEGRGPLGGEQFF.

The V gene is TRBV7-9, the J gene TRBJ1-1; D gene unclear. CDR3 length: 14 amino acids. Germline V lookup: CDR1 SEHNR, CDR2 FQNEAQ (reference sequence). Trimming cost V 5 bases and J 0 bases, with 10 bases left between them. CDR3 DNA: TGTGCCAGCAGCCCCTCTAGGATGAACACTGAAGCTTTCTTT. Its translation is CASSPSRMNTEAFF.

The chain uses TRBV30 and TRBJ2-3; 9 nucleotides align to TRBD2. V lost 3 bases, J lost 1 base, and 2 bases stayed unmatched. This CDR3 is 14 amino acids long. Germline V gene sequence: CDR1 GTSNPN, CDR2 SVGIG (reference sequence). The CDR3 sequence: CAWRLAGGTDTQYF. The CDR3 DNA is TGTGCCTGGAGACTAGCGGGCGGCACAGATACGCAGTATTTT.

In this sample, this clone turned up once. The chain is built from TRBV19 and TRBJ2-3; D unresolved. There are 15 residues in the CDR3. Germline V gene data show CDR1 as LNHDA and CDR2 as SQIVND (reference sequence). V lost 2 bases, J lost 4 bases, and 13 bases lay in between. CDR3 loop: CASSISGSEADTQYF. The CDR3 region has the DNA TGTGCCAGTAGTATATCTGGCAGCGAAGCAGATACGCAGTATTTT. Drawing the rest from reference TRBV19 and TRBJ2-3, the complete variable domain is DGGITQSPKYLFRKEGQNVTLSCEQNLNHDAMYWYRQDPGQGLRLIYYSQIVNDFQKGDIAEGYSVSREKKESFPLTVTSAQKNPTAFYLCASSISGSEADTQYFGPGTRLTVL.

The chain links TRBV21-1 to TRBJ2-6; the table's TRBD1 call for D was not verified on the DNA. TRBV21-1 is tagged as a pseudogene. The CDR3 length is 17 residues. The CDR3: CASTSGQGPRGANVLTF. CDR3 nucleotides: TGTGCCAGCACCTCGGGACAGGGCCCTCGAGGGGCCAACGTCCTGACTTTC.

The chain carries TRBV28 and TRBJ1-2; TRBD1 might be the D (6 bases). The CDR3 has 13 residues. V dropped 1 base and J dropped 8 bases, with 11 bases sitting between them. Germline CDR1 and CDR2: MDHEN and SYDVKM. The CDR3 sequence: CASSLLGGVGYTF. The CDR3 coding sequence is TGTGCCAGCAGTTTATTAGGGGGAGTGGGCTACACCTTC.

This clone was detected only a few times. This rearrangement joins TRBV6-5 to TRBJ2-5, with 12 nucleotides matching TRBD1. This CDR3 is built from 15 residues. The V gene end was trimmed by 5 bases and the J gene end by 5 bases; junction bases not matched to a gene: 6. The germline V gene encodes CDR1 MNHEY and CDR2 SVGAGI. CDR3 coding DNA: TGTGCCAGCAGTAGGGACAGGGGGCTTAGGGAGACCCAGTACTTC. This encodes CASSRDRGLRETQYF.

This chain connects TRBV7-9 to TRBJ1-6; tentative D call: TRBD1 (6 bases). Germline V lookup: CDR1 SEHNR, CDR2 FQNEAQ (reference sequence). This CDR3 has 15 amino acids. V was trimmed by 6 bases and J by 7 bases, leaving 16 bases between them. The CDR3 protein is CASSLFGQTNSPLHF. The CDR3 DNA sequence: TGTGCCAGCAGTCTATTCGGACAGACCAATTCACCCCTCCACTTT.

The genes are TRBV28 and TRBJ1-4; D is possibly TRBD1 (5 bases). This CDR3 contains 15 residues. Trimming left V 5 bases short and J 7 bases short, with 17 bases between. Germline V gene sequence: CDR1 MDHEN, CDR2 SYDVKM. This chain's CDR3 is CASSRLEGTGEKLFF. DNA of the CDR3: TGTGCCAGCAGTAGACTAGAGGGGACGGGTGAAAAACTGTTTTTT.

This chain uses TRBV11-3 with TRBJ2-2; TRBD1 matches at 10 bases. Trimming removed 10 bases from V and 6 bases from J; junction bases left unmatched: 8. This CDR3 is 14 amino acids long. Germline V gene sequence: CDR1 SGHNT, CDR2 YENEEA. CDR3 amino acids: CATSGQGGAGELFF. For the CDR3, the DNA is TGTGCCACCTCCGGACAGGGGGGGGCCGGGGAGCTGTTTTTT.

The chain is built from TRBV10-2 and TRBJ1-1; unclear D gene. V dropped 3 bases and J dropped 0 bases, with 8 bases sitting between them. The CDR3 loop spans 14 amino acids. Per the germline V gene, CDR1 is WSHSY and CDR2 is SAAADI. The CDR3 sequence: CASSDTGMNTEAFF. CDR3 nucleotides: TGCGCCAGCAGTGATACGGGGATGAACACTGAAGCTTTCTTT.

The V call is TRBV11-2, the J call TRBJ1-6; D may be TRBD1 (5 bases). The CDR3 is 15 amino acids. Germline V CDR1 and CDR2: SGHAT, FQNNGV. Trimming took off 7 bases at V and 7 bases at J, with 17 bases between the two ends. This CDR3 reads CASTPFAGRNSPLHF. The CDR3 coding sequence is TGTGCCAGCACCCCGTTTGCGGGACGGAATTCACCCCTCCACTTT.